Here is one TCR beta chain with its context. The target antigen is unknown. Untouched CD4+ T cells were bead-isolated from PBMC at roughly 98% purity. CDR1 is SNHLY and CDR2 is FYNNEI in the germline V gene. The CDR3 sequence is 16 residues long. J was trimmed by 4 bases and V by 6 bases; bases with no gene match: 7. This sample was taken from a study of T cell repertoires and HLA-DP antigens. Study-wide results and limits: Sorted CD137+ clonality was about 0.4 for both alloantigens, versus 0.035 to 0.045 pre-culture.

Primers targeted 54 TRBV and 13 TRBJ segments. For pre-culture CD4+ samples, the target was 200,000 to 250,000 T cell genomes. Profiled with immunoSEQ multiplex PCR; TCRdb holds only in-frame clones, not every one. Of over 100,000 clones in the sample, more than 85% were seen once. This TCR came from a young woman in good health and CMV-seronegative. This chain connects TRBV2 to TRBJ2-2; 11 positions match TRBD2. The sample comprised CD4+ T cells from PBMCs. CDR3 DNA: TGTGCCAGCAGCGATCGACTAGCGGGAACCACCGGGGAGCTGTTTTTT. It is translated as CASSDRLAGTTGELFF.